There are many counts of the clone carrying this TCR beta chain. Its target is not known. With 5 bases removed from V and 4 bases from J, the gap between germline ends came to 9 bases. The germline V gene encodes CDR1 SGHRS and CDR2 YFSETQ. The CDR3 runs to 12 residues. PBMCs originated in about 9.8 ml of fresh peripheral blood. The data stem from a study of Graves' ophthalmopathy and Graves' hyperthyroidism. Study-wide background: Untreated patients at initial diagnosis provided peripheral blood. Study conclusions and caveats: Sensitivity of around 86% and specificity of about 84% were achieved when a 13-signature model separated ophthalmopathy from stable hyperthyroidism. Blood also contained most of the expanded thyroid clonotypes above 0.001 frequency.

Researchers took RNA transcripts and amplified TCR beta CDR3 regions from them. Investigators did first-round RT-PCR with HTBI primers, then second-round multiplex PCR. TCRdb re-called the multiplex PCR reads through MiXCR, storing one row per CDR3 protein. Counted here are some 410,000 distinct CDR3 sequences, roughly 21% occurring once; the ten biggest clones make up approximately 3.2%. This TCR derives from a woman between 18 and 29 years old with stable Graves' hyperthyroidism. The sequencing input was peripheral blood. V usage is TRBV5-1 and J usage is TRBJ1-2; no reliable D call. CDR3 sequence: CASSSESYGYTF. The CDR3 region has the DNA TGCGCCAGCAGTTCCGAGTCCTATGGCTACACCTTC.